The 19 T cell receptor beta chains below were found in one sample sequenced in a study of T cells in Graves' hyperthyroidism and ophthalmopathy. Amplification of TCR beta CDR3 regions was performed using RNA transcripts as template. A first-round RT-PCR of the TCR CDR3 used the HTBI primer set. TCRdb independently ran MiXCR on the multiplex PCR reads; one entry per CDR3 protein. The sample yields around 190,000 distinct CDR3 sequences, more than 15% seen once. The sequenced sample was blood. The receptor source for this set is a woman aged 50 to 60 with Graves' hyperthyroidism.

The chain joins TRBV4-2 to TRBJ2-3, with 8 positions matching TRBD2. Germline CDR1 reads LGHNA; CDR2 reads YNFKEQ. CDR3 length: 16 amino acids. With V trimmed by 1 base and J by 1 base, 4 bases remained unmatched. CDR3 in amino acids: CASSQAGLVGTDTQYF. The DNA of the CDR3 is TGTGCCAGCAGCCAAGCGGGACTAGTCGGCACAGATACGCAGTATTTT.

This clonotype has a count of ten or more. The chain combines TRBV5-1 with TRBJ2-1, with D unresolved. CDR1 SGHRS and CDR2 YFSETQ come from the germline V gene. Trimming shortened V by 2 bases and J by 5 bases, and 8 bases separated the two germline ends. The CDR3 covers 13 residues. The CDR3 sequence: CASSFLGNNEQFF. Here the CDR3 DNA reads TGCGCCAGCAGCTTTTTGGGAAACAATGAGCAGTTCTTC. Together with reference TRBV5-1 and TRBJ2-1, the CDR3 gives the full variable domain: KAGVTQTPRYLIKTRGQQVTLSCSPISGHRSVSWYQQTPGQGLQFLFEYFSETQRNKGNFPGRFSGRQFSNSRSEMNVSTLELGDSALYLCASSFLGNNEQFFGPGTRLTVL.

This clonotype showed up many times. This sequence joins TRBV28 and TRBJ1-2; TRBD1 is a possible D gene (5 bases). The length of the CDR3 is 14 residues. Germline CDR1 and CDR2: MDHEN and SYDVKM. V was clipped by 4 bases and J by 0 bases, with 9 bases between them. The CDR3 region is CASSSGLANYGYTF. The DNA of the CDR3 is TGTGCCAGCAGTTCGGGGCTAGCTAACTATGGCTACACCTTC.

Ten or more counts support this clonotype. The J gene is TRBJ2-2, the V gene TRBV6-1, with TRBD1 matching 8 bases. Germline CDR1 and CDR2: MNHNS and SASEGT. The CDR3 consists of 14 residues. Trimming removed 7 bases from V and 1 base from J; junction bases left unmatched: 2. As DNA, the CDR3 is TGTGCCAGCACCGGACAGGGGAACACCGGGGAGCTGTTTTTT. Its protein product is CASTGQGNTGELFF.

This clonotype was picked up many times. J is TRBJ2-2 and V is TRBV6-2 or TRBV6-3; D could derive from TRBD1 or TRBD2 (5 bases each). CDR3 length: 15 amino acids. CDR1 and CDR2 (germline): MNHEY, SVGEGT. The germline V and J ends were trimmed by 2 bases and 1 base, with 8 bases remaining between them. In DNA form, the CDR3 reads TGTGCCAGCAGTTACAGGGACGGGAACACCGGGGAGCTGTTTTTT. Protein sequence: CASSYRDGNTGELFF.

This clonotype was recorded at least ten times. The V gene is TRBV25-1, the J gene TRBJ2-5; 11 positions agree with TRBD2. In germline, CDR1 is MGHDK, CDR2 SYGVNS. Trimming cost V 2 bases and J 2 bases; bases outside gene matches: 10. This CDR3 has 18 amino acids. CDR3 sequence (DNA): TGTGCCAGCAGTGAAGTTGGGCTAGCGGGGGGCCATCAAGAGACCCAGTACTTC. Its translation is CASSEVGLAGGHQETQYF.

This clonotype appeared many times. The chain links TRBV14 to TRBJ2-3; D uncertain. Germline CDR1 reads SGHDN; CDR2 reads FVKESK. V was cut by 0 bases and J by 9 bases, with 10 bases left in between. The CDR3 totals 13 residues. The CDR3 DNA follows: TGTGCCAGCAGCCAAGATTGGAGTGAAACGCAGTATTTT. Translation gives CASSQDWSETQYF.

The chain links TRBV18 to TRBJ2-1; 8 bases agree with TRBD1. V shed 0 bases, J shed 9 bases, and the junction held 7 bases outside the gene matches. The CDR3 contains 15 residues. Germline assignment: CDR1 KGHSH and CDR2 LQKENI. The CDR3 here is CASSPPGRGQFEQFF. The CDR3 bases are TGTGCCAGCTCACCACCGGGCAGGGGGCAGTTTGAGCAGTTCTTC. The full variable domain, with the rest looked up from reference TRBV18 and TRBJ2-1, is NAGVMQNPRHLVRRRGQEARLRCSPMKGHSHVYWYRQLPEEGLKFMVYLQKENIIDESGMPKERFSAEFPKEGPSILRIQQVVRGDSAAYFCASSPPGRGQFEQFFGPGTRLTVL.

DNA of the CDR3: TGTGCCAGCAGCGCGACAGGGGGTCCGGCTTCACCCCTCCACTTT. This translates into CASSATGGPASPLHF. The V gene is TRBV9, the J gene TRBJ1-6, with 9 bases identical to TRBD1. After removal of 3 bases from V and 9 bases from J, the junction contained 7 bases not matched to a gene. Germline V gene lookup returns CDR1 SGDLS and CDR2 YYNGEE. The CDR3 loop spans 15 amino acids.

The chain uses TRBV7-9 and TRBJ1-4; D not resolved. Per the germline V gene, CDR1 is SEHNR and CDR2 is FQNEAQ (reference sequence). Trimming shortened V by 4 bases and J by 1 base, and 16 bases separated the two germline ends. This CDR3 contains 17 residues. The CDR3 loop reads CASSSSRAPETNEKLFF. CDR3 nucleotide sequence: TGTGCCAGCAGCTCGTCAAGGGCCCCGGAAACTAATGAAAAACTGTTTTTT. Together with reference TRBV7-9 and TRBJ1-4, the CDR3 gives the full variable domain: DTGVSQNPRHKITKRGQNVTFRCDPISEHNRLYWYRQTLGQGPEFLTYFQNEAQLEKSRLLSDRFSAERPKGSFSTLEIQRTEQGDSAMYLCASSSSRAPETNEKLFFGSGTQLSVL.

This clonotype was picked up many times. The rearrangement joins TRBV20-1 to TRBJ1-1; perhaps TRBD1 as D (5 bases). The CDR3 contains 12 residues. From germline, CDR1 is DFQATT and CDR2 SNEGSKA (reference sequence). Trimming cost V 2 bases and J 10 bases, with 14 bases left between them. CDR3 residues: CSARIAGEVAFF. Written as DNA, the CDR3 is TGCAGTGCTAGAATCGCGGGGGAAGTAGCTTTCTTT.

The chain carries TRBV7-2 and TRBJ2-7, with 7 bases that match TRBD1. The CDR3 is 14 residues long. Germline V gene sequence: CDR1 SGHTA, CDR2 FQGNSA. The ends lost 3 bases at V and 2 bases at J; junction bases unmatched: 4. The CDR3 bases are TGTGCCAGCAGCTTTACCGGGACAGCCTACGAGCAGTACTTC. Amino acid sequence: CASSFTGTAYEQYF.

The chain employs TRBV2 and TRBJ2-5; 16 nucleotides agree with TRBD2. J was trimmed by 10 bases and V by 6 bases; bases with no gene match: 5. CDR1 and CDR2 from the germline V gene are SNHLY and FYNNEI. The CDR3 consists of 14 residues. The CDR3 region is CASSAGLAGGGQYF. The CDR3 coding sequence is TGTGCCAGCAGCGCGGGACTAGCGGGAGGGGGCCAGTACTTC.

This clonotype was detected many times. This sequence joins TRBV6-2 or TRBV6-3 and TRBJ1-2, with a possible D match to TRBD1 (5 bases). The V and J ends lost 2 bases and 0 bases respectively, with 10 bases between them. Germline loops: CDR1 MNHEY, CDR2 SVGEGT. The CDR3 has 15 amino acids. The chain's CDR3 is CASSYPAGTNYGYTF. The CDR3 DNA sequence: TGTGCCAGCAGTTACCCAGCAGGGACTAACTATGGCTACACCTTC.

The V gene is TRBV14, the J gene TRBJ1-4; D uncertain. CDR1 and CDR2 (germline): SGHDN, FVKESK. V lost 1 base and J lost 3, with 9 bases in between. The CDR3 length is 15 residues. CDR3: CASSQGVASNEKLFF. CDR3 DNA: TGTGCCAGCAGCCAAGGGGTAGCTTCTAATGAAAAACTGTTTTTT.

This chain uses TRBV6-9 with TRBJ2-7; either TRBD1 or TRBD2 may supply D (7 bases each). Germline V lookup: CDR1 MNHGY, CDR2 SVAAGI. V was shortened by 3 bases and J by 4 bases, with 22 bases between the two germline ends. The CDR3 loop spans 17 amino acids. CDR3 nucleotides: TGTGCCAGCAGTTACCGCAGGGGGGGTCTTGGGCTATACGAGCAGTACTTC. This codes for CASSYRRGGLGLYEQYF.

The chain couples TRBV5-1 to TRBJ2-3; a weak D match, TRBD1 (6 bases). CDR1 and CDR2 (germline): SGHRS, YFSETQ. The CDR3 extends over 16 amino acids. The germline V and J ends were trimmed by 4 bases and 2 bases, with 17 bases remaining between them. The CDR3 is CASSSRDIWFTDTQYF. CDR3 DNA: TGCGCCAGCAGCAGTCGGGACATTTGGTTCACAGATACGCAGTATTTT.

In this sample, this clonotype turned up many times. The chain is built from TRBV19 and TRBJ2-3; D possibly corresponds to TRBD1 (5 bases). The V end lost 1 base, the J end lost 0 bases, and 11 bases lay between the germline ends. The CDR3 is 16 amino acids. Per the germline V gene, CDR1 is LNHDA and CDR2 is SQIVND (reference sequence). The CDR3 sequence: CASSIGWGLSTDTQYF. The CDR3 coding sequence is TGTGCCAGTAGTATAGGGTGGGGCCTTAGCACAGATACGCAGTATTTT.

This clonotype was counted many times. The chain combines TRBV9 with TRBJ1-2; TRBD1 matches at 8 bases. The CDR3 covers 13 residues. Germline V lookup: CDR1 SGDLS, CDR2 YYNGEE. V lost 3 bases and J lost 7; bases outside the gene matches: 5. The CDR3 nucleotides read TGTGCCAGCAGCGCCTGGACAGGGACTGGCTACACCTTC. It yields the protein CASSAWTGTGYTF. Filled out from reference TRBV9 and TRBJ1-2, the complete variable domain reads DSGVTQTPKHLITATGQRVTLRCSPRSGDLSVYWYQQSLDQGLQFLIQYYNGEERAKGNILERFSAQQFPDLHSELNLSSLELGDSALYFCASSAWTGTGYTFGSGTRLTVV.